The rows below give T cell receptor beta chains drawn from one sample of a study of blood T cells in healthy people across ages. MiXCR, applied by TCRdb to the 5' RACE reads, yields one record per CDR3 protein. The table includes 700,000 to 950,000 distinct CDR3 sequences, around 46% detected once. Sequencing was done on a sample of blood. The receptors were gathered from a woman aged 60-75 years in good health. Both conserved end residues are part of each CDR3. The order of the fields is CDR3 length, D gene, V gene, clone size, J gene, CDR3 DNA, CDR3 protein. D genes are given only for firm matches. Clone size is stated in some rows and not others, as once, few, many or a class when expanded.

CDR3 length: 14; D gene: .; V gene: TRBV5-1; clone size: .; J gene: TRBJ1-1; CDR3 DNA: TGCGCCAGCAGCTTGGAAGGGTCGAACACTGAAGCTTTCTTT; CDR3 protein: CASSLEGSNTEAFF
CDR3 length: 14; D gene: TRBD2; V gene: TRBV5-1; clone size: many; J gene: TRBJ2-7; CDR3 DNA: TGCGCCAGCAGCGTGTCGGGAGGATCAGGCGAGCAGTACTTC; CDR3 protein: CASSVSGGSGEQYF
CDR3 length: 15; D gene: TRBD1; V gene: TRBV3-1; clone size: .; J gene: TRBJ1-5; CDR3 DNA: TGTGCCAGCAGCCAGCGGACAGGGGGCAATCAGCCCCAGCATTTT; CDR3 protein: CASSQRTGGNQPQHF
CDR3 length: 14; D gene: .; V gene: TRBV7-2; clone size: .; J gene: TRBJ2-4; CDR3 DNA: TGTGCCAGCAGCTTAATAGGGCCGCAAAACATTCAGTACTTC; CDR3 protein: CASSLIGPQNIQYF
CDR3 length: 15; D gene: .; V gene: TRBV11-1; clone size: few; J gene: TRBJ2-5; CDR3 DNA: TGTGCCAGCAGCTTAGTGCCGGCGGGGCAAGAGACCCAGTACTTC; CDR3 protein: CASSLVPAGQETQYF
CDR3 length: 14; D gene: TRBD2; V gene: TRBV20-1; clone size: once; J gene: TRBJ2-1; CDR3 DNA: TGCAGGCCGGGCGGGAGAGGGTCCTACAATGAGCAGTTCTTC; CDR3 protein: CRPGGRGSYNEQFF
CDR3 length: 15; D gene: .; V gene: TRBV7-2; clone size: few; J gene: TRBJ1-4; CDR3 DNA: TGTGCCAGCAGCTTAGTTCCAGGGGTTGTTGAAAAACTGTTTTTT; CDR3 protein: CASSLVPGVVEKLFF
CDR3 length: 17; D gene: .; V gene: TRBV7-3; clone size: .; J gene: TRBJ2-5; CDR3 DNA: TGTGCCAGCAGCTTAAACTTAGGTCTGGCAGGGCAAGAGACCCAGTACTTC; CDR3 protein: CASSLNLGLAGQETQYF
CDR3 length: 15; D gene: .; V gene: TRBV20-1; clone size: .; J gene: TRBJ2-7; CDR3 DNA: TGCAGTGCTAGAGATATAGCCAGAAGCTCCTACGAGCAGTACTTC; CDR3 protein: CSARDIARSSYEQYF
CDR3 length: 16; D gene: .; V gene: TRBV5-1; clone size: few; J gene: TRBJ1-4; CDR3 DNA: TGCGCCAGCAGCCCCTTCGGAGGGGAAACTAATGAAAAACTGTTTTTT; CDR3 protein: CASSPFGGETNEKLFF
CDR3 length: 14; D gene: TRBD1; V gene: TRBV12-3/TRBV12-4; clone size: few; J gene: TRBJ1-1; CDR3 DNA: TGTGCCAGCAGCACGACAGGGGGCGGCACTGAAGCTTTCTTT; CDR3 protein: CASSTTGGGTEAFF
CDR3 length: 16; D gene: .; V gene: TRBV6-2/TRBV6-3; clone size: many; J gene: TRBJ2-7; CDR3 DNA: TGTGCCAGCAGTTACTCGGGCCGGGACAACAACTACGAGCAGTACTTC; CDR3 protein: CASSYSGRDNNYEQYF
CDR3 length: 13; D gene: .; V gene: TRBV9; clone size: many; J gene: TRBJ1-2; CDR3 DNA: TGTGCCAGCAGCGTAGGAGGAGACTATGGCTACACCTTC; CDR3 protein: CASSVGGDYGYTF
CDR3 length: 13; D gene: .; V gene: TRBV5-1; clone size: .; J gene: TRBJ1-2; CDR3 DNA: TGCGCCAGCAGCTTGGTACAGGGCTATGGCCACACCTTC; CDR3 protein: CASSLVQGYGHTF
CDR3 length: 14; D gene: .; V gene: TRBV13; clone size: .; J gene: TRBJ2-1; CDR3 DNA: TGTGCCAGCAGCTCCTCCCTCGGAGACAATGAGCAGTTCTTC; CDR3 protein: CASSSSLGDNEQFF
CDR3 length: 14; D gene: .; V gene: TRBV7-9; clone size: few; J gene: TRBJ1-2; CDR3 DNA: TGTGCCAGCAGCTTGGAGGGAATCAACTATGGCTACACCTTC; CDR3 protein: CASSLEGINYGYTF
CDR3 length: 14; D gene: TRBD1; V gene: TRBV4-2; clone size: many; J gene: TRBJ2-3; CDR3 DNA: TGTGCCAGCAGCCAGGGACAGAGCACAGATACGCAGTATTTT; CDR3 protein: CASSQGQSTDTQYF